This T cell receptor (beta chain) was captured in a study of Ad26.COV2.S vaccination and SARS-CoV-2 variants. Study-level information: Enrollment placed the donor in the COV1001 Ad26.COV2.S trial arm. Once or twice, 56 days apart, Ad26.COV2.S was delivered intramuscularly.

Assay: immunoSEQ multiplex PCR; the TCRdb copy retains only in-frame clones and omits some. This sample has roughly 380,000 clones, with around 83% found just once. As regards this clone: Its cognate antigen is unknown.

The sample's treatment: some 19 received Ad26.COV2.S at low or high dose, single or two shots; 5 received placebo; per-sample allocation not given. The study sampled participants on day 63 after the first vaccine or placebo injection. Whole-study findings and limits: Analyses of TCR breadth and depth may have underestimated total T cell responses. Breadth measured for non-spike TCRs was similar across vaccine and placebo recipients.

V shed 4 bases and J 8 bases; nucleotides not matched to a gene: 3. This CDR3 comprises 13 residues. The V gene is TRBV12-3 or TRBV12-4, the J gene TRBJ1-3, with 9 bases fitting TRBD1. The origin of this receptor is a person aged 18 to 65 who received the Ad26.COV2.S COVID-19 vaccine or a placebo. Sequencing used peripheral blood, obtained in a trial of Ad26.COV2.S vaccine versus placebo. CDR3 in amino acids: CASSSGQGDTIYF. The CDR3 region has the DNA TGTGCCAGCAGTTCGGGACAGGGAGACACCATATATTTT.